The text below deals with one TCR beta chain. This specimen belongs to a study of blood T cell repertoires in COVID-19. As handled by the study authors: Amplifying reference gene primers gave estimates of nucleated cell counts. The repertoire was sequenced with immunoSEQ multiplex PCR; TCRdb's copy has only in-frame clones and lacks some. V and J calls and clone size are those listed in that table; D and trimming were worked out from the DNA. Here the sample spans 52,000 or so clones, 86% being singletons. The germline CDR1 and CDR2 sequences are SGHRS and YFSETQ. V lost 4 bases to trimming and J lost 2 bases; unmatched junction nucleotides: 9. This CDR3 comprises 15 residues.

Sequences were obtained from peripheral blood. This sequence was found in a human donor in a cohort sampled during active COVID-19. This sequence joins TRBV5-1 and TRBJ2-7, with 7 bases lining up with TRBD1. CDR3 amino acids: CASSTGQNAPYEQYF. CDR3 in DNA: TGCGCCAGCAGCACGGGACAGAATGCTCCCTACGAGCAGTACTTC.